The T cell receptor (beta chain) described here comes from a study of blood T cell repertoires in COVID-19. Libraries were prepared by immunoSEQ multiplex PCR; TCRdb keeps only in-frame clonotypes and omits some of them. The sample records around 200,000 clones, roughly 86% being singletons. Those enrolled, adults aged about 18 to 89 years, came from fewer than 25 US areas. Participants' reported clinical history set cohort assignment. CDR1 is LGHNA and CDR2 is YNFKEQ in the germline V gene. The CDR3 consists of 15 residues. V was clipped by 4 bases and J by 9 bases; unmatched bases: 8. The receptor's source is a man between 35 and 55 years old with acute COVID-19. Material: PBMCs or T cells enriched from blood (not recorded which). The chain couples TRBV4-2 to TRBJ2-2; 10 bases map to TRBD2. As DNA, the CDR3 is TGTGCCAGCAGCCCCCAGCGGGAGGGCCTCCGGGAGCTGTTTTTT. Its translation: CASSPQREGLRELFF.